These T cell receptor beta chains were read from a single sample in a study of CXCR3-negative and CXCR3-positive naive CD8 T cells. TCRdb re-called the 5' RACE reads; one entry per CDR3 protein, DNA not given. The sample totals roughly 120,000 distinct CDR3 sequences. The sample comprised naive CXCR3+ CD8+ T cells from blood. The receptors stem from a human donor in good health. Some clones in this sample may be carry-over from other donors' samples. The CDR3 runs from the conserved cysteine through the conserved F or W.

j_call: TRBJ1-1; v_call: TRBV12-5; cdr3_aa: CASEEYFPNTEALF
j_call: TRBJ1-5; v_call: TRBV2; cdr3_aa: CASSVAGGGNQPQHF
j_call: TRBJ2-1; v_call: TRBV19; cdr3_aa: CASSIASGSSYNEQFF
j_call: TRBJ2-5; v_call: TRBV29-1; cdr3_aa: CSVEMENQETQYF
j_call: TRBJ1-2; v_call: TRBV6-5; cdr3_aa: CASSSAGVGYGYTF
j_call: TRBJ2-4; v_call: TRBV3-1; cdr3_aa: CASSQDRTGKNIQYF
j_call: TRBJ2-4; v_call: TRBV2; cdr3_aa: CASSETKVQDIQYF
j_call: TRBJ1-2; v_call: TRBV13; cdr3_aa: CASSLGGLGYTF
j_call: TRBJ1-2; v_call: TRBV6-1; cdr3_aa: CASSPLPGQGDAYTF
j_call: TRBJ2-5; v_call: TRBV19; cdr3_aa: CASSIDETQYF
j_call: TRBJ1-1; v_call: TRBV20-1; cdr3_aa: CSARDKSLQVSTGNTEAFF
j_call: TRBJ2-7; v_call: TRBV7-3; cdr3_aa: CASSPHGGVNEQYF
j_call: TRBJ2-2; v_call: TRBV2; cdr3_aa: CASINSRQLNTGELFF
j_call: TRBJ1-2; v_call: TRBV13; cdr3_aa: CASSLGRSTEGYTF
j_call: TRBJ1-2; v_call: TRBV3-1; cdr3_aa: CASSQDTESYGYTF
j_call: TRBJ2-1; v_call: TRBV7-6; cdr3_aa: CASSYRPGGADPNEQFF